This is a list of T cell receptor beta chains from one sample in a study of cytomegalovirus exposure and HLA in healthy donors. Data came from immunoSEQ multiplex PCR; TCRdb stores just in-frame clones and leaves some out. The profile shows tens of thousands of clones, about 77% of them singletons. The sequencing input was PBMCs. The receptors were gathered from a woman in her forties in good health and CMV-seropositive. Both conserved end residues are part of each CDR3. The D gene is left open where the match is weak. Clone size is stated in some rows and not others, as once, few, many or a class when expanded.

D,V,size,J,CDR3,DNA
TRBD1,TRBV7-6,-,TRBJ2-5,CASSLGGGAGETQYF,TGTGCCAGCAGCTTAGGAGGGGGCGCTGGGGAGACCCAGTACTTC
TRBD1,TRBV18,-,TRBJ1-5,CASSPREQGAGQPQHF,TGTGCCAGCTCCCCACGGGAACAGGGGGCGGGTCAGCCCCAGCATTTT
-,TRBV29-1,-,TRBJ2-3,CSVEGGPGSLDTQYF,TGCAGCGTTGAAGGTGGGCCAGGGTCTCTCGATACGCAGTATTTT
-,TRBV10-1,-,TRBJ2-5,CASSDGGGLETQYF,TGCGCCAGCAGTGATGGGGGGGGCCTGGAGACCCAGTACTTC
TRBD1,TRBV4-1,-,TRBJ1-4,CASSPSGTAYEKLFF,TGCGCCAGCAGCCCGTCCGGGACAGCCTATGAAAAACTGTTTTTT
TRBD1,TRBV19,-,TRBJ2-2,CASSRTGFGELFF,TGTGCCAGTAGTCGGACAGGGTTCGGGGAGCTGTTTTTT
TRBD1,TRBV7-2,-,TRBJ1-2,CASSSTGMGYGYTF,TGTGCCAGCAGCTCGACAGGGATGGGGTATGGCTACACCTTC
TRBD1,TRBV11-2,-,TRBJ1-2,CASSSGTDHYGYTF,TGTGCCAGCAGCTCCGGGACAGACCACTATGGCTACACCTTC
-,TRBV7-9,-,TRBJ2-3,CASRRSEARGDTQYF,TGTGCCAGCAGACGATCCGAGGCCCGGGGTGATACGCAGTATTTT
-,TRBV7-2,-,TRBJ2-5,CASSLAGAETQYF,TGTGCCAGCAGCTTAGCGGGGGCAGAGACCCAGTACTTC
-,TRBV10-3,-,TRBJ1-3,CATGSRNTIYF,TGTGCCACCGGGAGCCGAAACACCATATATTTT
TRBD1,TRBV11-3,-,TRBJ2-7,CASSLDRQGTVEQYF,TGTGCCAGCAGCTTGGATCGACAGGGGACAGTCGAGCAGTACTTC
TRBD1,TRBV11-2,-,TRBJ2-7,CASSQGTGGYEQYF,TGTGCCAGCAGCCAGGGGACAGGGGGCTACGAGCAGTACTTC
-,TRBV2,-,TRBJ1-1,CASLRAGDTEAFF,TGTGCCAGCCTGAGGGCCGGGGACACTGAAGCTTTCTTT
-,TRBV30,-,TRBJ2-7,CAWRTGISYEQYF,TGTGCCTGGAGGACCGGGATCTCCTACGAGCAGTACTTC
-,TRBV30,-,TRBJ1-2,CAWSVLGIHTF,TGTGCCTGGAGTGTACTCGGGATCCACACCTTC
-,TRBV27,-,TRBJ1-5,CASSSFMGHQPQHF,TGTGCCAGCAGTTCGTTCATGGGGCATCAGCCCCAGCATTTT
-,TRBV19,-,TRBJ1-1,CASSIRVGNTEAFF,TGTGCCAGTAGTATTCGGGTCGGGAACACTGAAGCTTTCTTT
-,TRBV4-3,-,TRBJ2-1,CASSQDLVGPNEQFF,TGCGCCAGCAGCCAAGATCTAGTGGGGCCCAATGAGCAGTTCTTC
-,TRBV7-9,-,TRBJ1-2,CASSSNAWAYGYTF,TGTGCCAGCAGCTCAAACGCCTGGGCTTATGGCTACACCTTC
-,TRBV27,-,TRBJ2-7,CASSLPGYEQYF,TGTGCCAGCAGCCTGCCCGGCTACGAGCAGTACTTC
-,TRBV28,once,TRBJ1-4,CASSFIGGSGGSEKLFF,TGTGCCAGCAGTTTTATAGGTGGTTCGGGGGGGAGCGAAAAACTGTTTTTT
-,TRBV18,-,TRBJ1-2,CASSPPTESYGYTF,TGTGCCAGCTCACCACCGACGGAGAGCTATGGCTACACCTTC
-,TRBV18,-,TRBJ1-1,CASSPTPNTEAFF,TGTGCCAGCTCACCAACACCGAACACTGAAGCTTTCTTT
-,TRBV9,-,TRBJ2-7,CASSLEGGTPYEQYF,TGTGCCAGCAGCTTGGAGGGAGGAACCCCCTACGAGCAGTACTTC
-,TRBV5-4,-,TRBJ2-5,CASSLGGGQETQYF,TGTGCCAGCAGCTTGGGAGGGGGACAAGAGACCCAGTACTTC
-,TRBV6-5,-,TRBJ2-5,CASRRGLLQETQYF,TGTGCCAGCAGACGCGGACTGCTCCAAGAGACCCAGTACTTC
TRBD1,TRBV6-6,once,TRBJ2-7,CASSLDRGRYEQYF,TGTGCCAGCAGTTTGGACAGGGGGCGTTACGAGCAGTACTTC
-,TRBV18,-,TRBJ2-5,CASSPPERVETQYF,TGTGCCAGCTCACCACCTGAGAGGGTAGAGACCCAGTACTTC
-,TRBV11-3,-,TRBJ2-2,CASSLETSSTGELFF,TGTGCCAGCAGCTTAGAGACTAGTAGCACCGGGGAGCTGTTTTTT
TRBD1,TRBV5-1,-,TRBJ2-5,CASSPDRAGETQYF,TGCGCCAGCAGCCCGGACAGGGCGGGAGAGACCCAGTACTTC
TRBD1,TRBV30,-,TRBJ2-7,CAWAPGQGTYEQYF,TGTGCCTGGGCTCCGGGACAGGGGACCTACGAGCAGTACTTC